The 21 T cell receptor beta chains below all came from one sample that was sequenced in a study of T cell responses to AZD1222 COVID-19 vaccine. Only in-frame clones appear in the TCRdb table, and some are missing; sequencing was by immunoSEQ multiplex PCR. The profile shows around 150,000 clones, about 91% of them singletons. Sequenced material: peripheral blood, taken on day 0 of AZD1222 vaccination. Receptors were obtained from an adult in good health.

The chain uses TRBV20-1 and TRBJ2-7; weak D call: TRBD1 (5 bases). The length of the CDR3 is 11 residues. The V end was cut by 6 bases, the J end by 4 bases, with 10 bases between. Germline V gives CDR1 DFQATT, CDR2 SNEGSKA (reference sequence). CDR3 protein: CSASRVYEQYF. CDR3 DNA sequence: TGCAGTGCGAGCAGGGTATACGAGCAGTACTTC.

V usage is TRBV11-1 and J usage is TRBJ2-5; D is unresolved. The CDR3 spans 13 residues. Per the germline V gene, CDR1 is SGHAT and CDR2 is FQDESV (reference sequence). Trimming took off 4 bases at V and 8 bases at J, with 14 bases between the two ends. The CDR3 reads CASSSALVETQYF. The CDR3 coding sequence is TGTGCCAGCAGCTCGGCCCTGGTCGAAACCCAGTACTTC.

V is TRBV7-2 and J is TRBJ2-1, with D hard to call. Germline V gives CDR1 SGHTA, CDR2 FQGNSA. V gave up 5 bases and J gave up 10 bases, with 12 bases separating them. The CDR3 has 12 residues. The CDR3 coding sequence is TGTGCCAGCAGCGTCCTGAGATGGGAGCAGTTCTTC. Its protein is CASSVLRWEQFF.

The J gene is TRBJ1-2, the V gene TRBV30; the match to TRBD1 covers 7 bases. The germline gives CDR1 GTSNPN, CDR2 SVGIG (reference sequence). The CDR3 runs to 13 residues. V shed 3 bases, J shed 5 bases, and the junction held 6 bases outside the gene matches. CDR3 nucleotide sequence: TGTGCCTGGAGCCTCCAGGGGGGGTATGGCTACACCTTC. It encodes CAWSLQGGYGYTF.

The chain carries TRBV28 and TRBJ1-5, with D hard to call. Trimming removed 5 bases at V and 11 bases at J, with 19 bases between. Germline loops: CDR1 MDHEN, CDR2 SYDVKM. The length of the CDR3 is 14 residues. The chain's CDR3 is CASSPLSPQSAQHF. In DNA form, the CDR3 reads TGTGCCAGCAGTCCCCTTTCCCCACAATCGGCCCAGCATTTT.

J is TRBJ1-4 and V is TRBV2; TRBD1 is a possible D gene (5 bases). The ends were cut back, 7 bases at V and 2 bases at J, with 8 bases in the middle. Germline V gene data show CDR1 as SNHLY and CDR2 as FYNNEI. CDR3 length equals 13 residues. The CDR3 sequence: CASTRDTNEKLFF. Here the CDR3 DNA reads TGTGCCAGCACCCGGGACACTAATGAAAAACTGTTTTTT.

The chain has TRBV7-2 and TRBJ1-3; D gene unclear. The V and J ends lost 2 bases and 2 bases respectively, with 4 bases between them. CDR1 and CDR2 (germline): SGHTA, FQGNSA. The CDR3 loop spans 13 amino acids. The CDR3 DNA reads TGTGCCAGCAGCTTACAAGCTGGAAACACCATATATTTT. Encoded protein: CASSLQAGNTIYF.

The chain couples TRBV7-9 to TRBJ1-2; 7 bases match TRBD1. CDR1 is SEHNR, CDR2 FQNEAQ, per germline (reference sequence). V trimming: 5 bases; J trimming: 8 bases; junction bases outside the gene matches: 17. The CDR3 covers 16 residues. CDR3: CASSPYRGPDVGGYTF. CDR3 coding DNA: TGTGCCAGCAGCCCCTATAGGGGGCCCGACGTAGGAGGCTACACCTTC.

The V call is TRBV19, the J call TRBJ2-5; perhaps TRBD1 as D (6 bases). V shed 6 bases and J shed 2 bases, with 16 bases lying between them. CDR1 is LNHDA, CDR2 SQIVND, per germline (reference sequence). The CDR3 has 15 residues. In nucleotides, the CDR3 is TGTGCCAGTAGCCGAGGACAGAGCCCTCAAGAGACCCAGTACTTC. This translates into CASSRGQSPQETQYF.

This sequence joins TRBV23-1 and TRBJ1-2, with D possibly matching TRBD1 (5 bases). TRBV23-1 is noted as an ORF with a role that remains uncertain. This CDR3 is built from 17 residues. V was clipped by 5 bases and J by 2 bases, with 21 bases between them. The DNA for the CDR3 is TGCGCCAGCAGTGGCCGGGACCGGAAAAGTTCAAACTATGGCTACACCTTC. Protein sequence: CASSGRDRKSSNYGYTF.

This clone appeared a single time. The chain has TRBV5-6 and TRBJ2-2; D remains unclear. CDR1 SGHDT and CDR2 YYEEEE come from the germline V gene. V was shortened by 2 bases and J by 5 bases, with 13 bases between the two germline ends. The CDR3 spans 15 residues. The CDR3 DNA is TGTGCCAGCAGCTTAGACATGTTGGGGACCGGGGAGCTGTTTTTT. This encodes CASSLDMLGTGELFF. Full variable domain (missing parts from reference TRBV5-6 and TRBJ2-2): DAGVTQSPTHLIKTRGQQVTLRCSPKSGHDTVSWYQQALGQGPQFIFQYYEEEERQRGNFPDRFSGHQFPNYSSELNVNALLLGDSALYLCASSLDMLGTGELFFGEGSRLTVL.

In DNA, the CDR3 is TGTGCCAGCAGTCGGGACTCCTCCCCGAGCTCCTACAATGAGCAGTTCTTC. It yields the protein CASSRDSSPSSYNEQFF. This rearrangement joins TRBV6-6 to TRBJ2-1, with D maybe TRBD2 (6 bases). This CDR3 has 17 amino acids. The germline gives CDR1 MNHNY, CDR2 SVGAGI (reference sequence). Trimming shortened V by 5 bases and J by 0 bases, and 17 bases separated the two germline ends.

The V call is TRBV19, the J call TRBJ2-3; TRBD1 matches 7 bases. Unmatched junction bases numbered 6, after V lost 7 bases and J lost 5 bases. CDR1 and CDR2 from the germline V gene are LNHDA and SQIVND (reference sequence). CDR3 length equals 13 residues. DNA of the CDR3: TGTGCCAGTACCTCAGGGGGTGGAGATACGCAGTATTTT. It yields the protein CASTSGGGDTQYF.

The chain links TRBV3-1 (or the pseudogene TRBV3-2) to TRBJ1-4, with TRBD1 matching 8 bases. Looked up from germline, CDR1 is LGHDT and CDR2 is YNNKEL (reference sequence). The CDR3 is 16 residues long. The V segment lost 7 bases and the J segment 5 bases; nucleotides outside the gene matches: 12. The CDR3 here is CASTAWTGRWNEKLFF. The CDR3 DNA reads TGTGCCAGCACCGCGTGGACAGGGAGGTGGAATGAAAAACTGTTTTTT.

The chain is built from TRBV30 and TRBJ1-5; D ambiguous. The CDR3 covers 14 residues. Germline V lookup: CDR1 GTSNPN, CDR2 SVGIG (reference sequence). Trimming left V 2 bases short and J 0 bases short, with 8 bases between. Here the CDR3 DNA reads TGTGCCTGGAGTTCACAGTATAGCAATCAGCCCCAGCATTTT. It yields the protein CAWSSQYSNQPQHF. The complete variable domain, with remaining parts taken from reference TRBV30 and TRBJ1-5, reads SQTIHQWPATLVQPVGSPLSLECTVEGTSNPNLYWYRQAAGRGLQLLFYSVGIGQISSEVPQNLSASRPQDRQFILSSKKLLLSDSGFYLCAWSSQYSNQPQHFGDGTRLSIL.

The genes are TRBV9 and TRBJ2-3; 8 nucleotides line up with TRBD2. Germline V gives CDR1 SGDLS, CDR2 YYNGEE. CDR3 length equals 17 residues. Unmatched junction bases numbered 10, after V lost 2 bases and J lost 2 bases. As DNA, the CDR3 is TGTGCCAGCAGCGTCGAACTAGCGGCCTCCCTCACAGATACGCAGTATTTT. Translating it yields CASSVELAASLTDTQYF.

V usage is TRBV28 and J usage is TRBJ2-1; 7 bases fit TRBD1. Germline V gene sequence: CDR1 MDHEN, CDR2 SYDVKM. The CDR3 runs to 16 residues. With 6 bases clipped from V and 5 bases from J, the junction kept 13 bases outside the gene matches. CDR3 in amino acids: CASSLTGAQGDNEQFF. In DNA, the CDR3 is TGTGCCAGCAGCTTAACAGGGGCTCAGGGGGACAATGAGCAGTTCTTC.

J is TRBJ2-7 and V is TRBV3-1 (or the pseudogene TRBV3-2); 7 bases are a match to TRBD2. CDR1 and CDR2 from the germline V gene are LGHDT and YNNKEL (reference sequence). The CDR3 loop spans 14 amino acids. V shed 0 bases and J 3 bases; nucleotides not matched to a gene: 2. The CDR3 reads CASSQDSGNYEQYF. The DNA of the CDR3 is TGTGCCAGCAGCCAAGACAGCGGGAACTACGAGCAGTACTTC.

This clone turned up a few times. The V and J genes are TRBV4-3 and TRBJ2-7; D is undetermined. Trimming removed 0 bases from V and 0 bases from J, with 9 bases in between. Germline values: CDR1 LGHNA, CDR2 YSLEER. This CDR3 comprises 15 residues. Written as DNA, the CDR3 is TGCGCCAGCAGCCAAGAACAATCAGGCTCCTACGAGCAGTACTTC. Protein product: CASSQEQSGSYEQYF.

This clone was seen once. The rearrangement uses TRBV28 and TRBJ1-3, with 12 positions matching TRBD1. Germline V gives CDR1 MDHEN, CDR2 SYDVKM. With 6 bases clipped from V and 7 bases from J, the junction kept 10 bases outside the gene matches. CDR3 length equals 16 residues. CDR3 sequence reads: CASRSGTGGMWNTIYF. CDR3 DNA: TGTGCCAGCAGGTCTGGGACAGGGGGCATGTGGAACACCATATATTTT.

Only one count was recorded for this clone. The DNA for the CDR3 is TGTGCCAGCAGCCGACAGGGGGCCGCCGGGGAGCTGTTTTTT. It codes for CASSRQGAAGELFF. The chain has TRBV11-1 and TRBJ2-2; 10 bases are shared with TRBD1. CDR3 size: 14 residues. Trimming removed 5 bases from V and 6 bases from J; junction bases left unmatched: 3. Per germline, CDR1 SGHAT and CDR2 FQDESV (reference sequence).